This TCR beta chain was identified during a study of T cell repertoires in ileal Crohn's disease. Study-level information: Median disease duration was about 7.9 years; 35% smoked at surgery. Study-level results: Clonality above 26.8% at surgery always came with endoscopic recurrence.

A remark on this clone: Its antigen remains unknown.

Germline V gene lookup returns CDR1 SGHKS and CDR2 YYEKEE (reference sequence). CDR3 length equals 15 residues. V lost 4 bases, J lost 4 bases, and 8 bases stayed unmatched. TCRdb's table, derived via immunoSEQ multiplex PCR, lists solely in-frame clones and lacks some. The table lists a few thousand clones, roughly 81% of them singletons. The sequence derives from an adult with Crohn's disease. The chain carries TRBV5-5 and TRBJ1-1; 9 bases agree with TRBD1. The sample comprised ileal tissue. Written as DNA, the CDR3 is TGTGCCAGCAGCGGATGGACAGGGGATATCACTGAAGCTTTCTTT. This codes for CASSGWTGDITEAFF.